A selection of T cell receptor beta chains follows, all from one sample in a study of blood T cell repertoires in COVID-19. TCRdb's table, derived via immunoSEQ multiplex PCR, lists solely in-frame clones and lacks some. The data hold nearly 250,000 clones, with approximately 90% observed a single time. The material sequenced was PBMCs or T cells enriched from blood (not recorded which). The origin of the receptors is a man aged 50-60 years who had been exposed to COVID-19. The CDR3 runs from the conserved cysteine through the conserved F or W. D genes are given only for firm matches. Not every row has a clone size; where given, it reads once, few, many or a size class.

CDR3aa: CASTLPSGAADTQYF; d_gene: TRBD2; v_gene: TRBV7-2; abundance: once; j_gene: TRBJ2-3
CDR3aa: CASSLGQFSTDTQYF; d_gene: .; v_gene: TRBV7-2; abundance: .; j_gene: TRBJ2-3
CDR3aa: CASSVEGHPYNSPLHF; d_gene: .; v_gene: TRBV9; abundance: .; j_gene: TRBJ1-6
CDR3aa: CASSPGTGFNEKLFF; d_gene: TRBD1; v_gene: TRBV18; abundance: .; j_gene: TRBJ1-4
CDR3aa: CATSSQGRGANVLTF; d_gene: TRBD1; v_gene: TRBV24-1; abundance: few; j_gene: TRBJ2-6
CDR3aa: CASSSTGTAYSYEQYF; d_gene: TRBD1; v_gene: TRBV5-1; abundance: .; j_gene: TRBJ2-7
CDR3aa: CASSLRGRGGINYGYTF; d_gene: .; v_gene: TRBV27; abundance: .; j_gene: TRBJ1-2
CDR3aa: CASSPTPDSLGNTIYF; d_gene: .; v_gene: TRBV11-2; abundance: .; j_gene: TRBJ1-3
CDR3aa: CASSPSGGSYTDTQYF; d_gene: TRBD2; v_gene: TRBV5-4; abundance: .; j_gene: TRBJ2-3
CDR3aa: CASRGGGALTDTQYF; d_gene: TRBD2; v_gene: TRBV5-1; abundance: .; j_gene: TRBJ2-3
CDR3aa: CASSFTGHQPQHF; d_gene: .; v_gene: TRBV12-3/TRBV12-4; abundance: .; j_gene: TRBJ1-5
CDR3aa: CASTPPGPGGSWGTEAFF; d_gene: TRBD1; v_gene: TRBV28; abundance: .; j_gene: TRBJ1-1
CDR3aa: CASSLFGQSTDTQYF; d_gene: .; v_gene: TRBV5-1; abundance: .; j_gene: TRBJ2-3
CDR3aa: CASRTDLNTEAFF; d_gene: .; v_gene: TRBV6-4; abundance: .; j_gene: TRBJ1-1
CDR3aa: CASSDGLADYNEQFF; d_gene: TRBD2; v_gene: TRBV6-4; abundance: .; j_gene: TRBJ2-1
CDR3aa: CASSPWTDYNEKLFF; d_gene: .; v_gene: TRBV9; abundance: .; j_gene: TRBJ1-4
CDR3aa: CASSEAGFRAYNEQFF; d_gene: .; v_gene: TRBV6-1; abundance: .; j_gene: TRBJ2-1
CDR3aa: CASRGVTGGLGYGYTF; d_gene: TRBD1; v_gene: TRBV27; abundance: .; j_gene: TRBJ1-2
CDR3aa: CASSQPRDRDFGYTF; d_gene: TRBD1; v_gene: TRBV4-1; abundance: .; j_gene: TRBJ1-2
CDR3aa: CASSRRFGLEKLFF; d_gene: .; v_gene: TRBV27; abundance: .; j_gene: TRBJ1-4
CDR3aa: CASSGQLYNEQFF; d_gene: .; v_gene: TRBV6-5; abundance: .; j_gene: TRBJ2-1
CDR3aa: CASSPTFGEGWGQYF; d_gene: TRBD2; v_gene: TRBV27; abundance: .; j_gene: TRBJ2-7
CDR3aa: CASSSTGRGTGELFF; d_gene: .; v_gene: TRBV7-9; abundance: .; j_gene: TRBJ2-2
CDR3aa: CSASSANHRNTEAFF; d_gene: .; v_gene: TRBV20-1; abundance: once; j_gene: TRBJ1-1
CDR3aa: CASSIQGRSNQPQHF; d_gene: .; v_gene: TRBV2; abundance: .; j_gene: TRBJ1-5
CDR3aa: CASRSSGGETQYF; d_gene: TRBD2; v_gene: TRBV6-5; abundance: .; j_gene: TRBJ2-5
CDR3aa: CASSKSPAKGRGLGYTF; d_gene: TRBD1; v_gene: TRBV28; abundance: .; j_gene: TRBJ1-2
CDR3aa: CASTNTGVDSPLHF; d_gene: TRBD1; v_gene: TRBV27; abundance: .; j_gene: TRBJ1-6
CDR3aa: CATENSFGTGFNTEAFF; d_gene: TRBD1; v_gene: TRBV7-9; abundance: .; j_gene: TRBJ1-1
CDR3aa: CASSLVSGHNEKLFF; d_gene: .; v_gene: TRBV5-1; abundance: once; j_gene: TRBJ1-4
CDR3aa: CASSLAERVGYTF; d_gene: .; v_gene: TRBV5-1; abundance: .; j_gene: TRBJ1-2
CDR3aa: CASSFTGSPLHF; d_gene: .; v_gene: TRBV27; abundance: once; j_gene: TRBJ1-6
CDR3aa: CASSPPSGRYSYNEQFF; d_gene: TRBD2; v_gene: TRBV19; abundance: .; j_gene: TRBJ2-1
CDR3aa: CASSQTGYQPQHF; d_gene: .; v_gene: TRBV4-1; abundance: .; j_gene: TRBJ1-5
CDR3aa: CASSQTLTGHYGYTF; d_gene: .; v_gene: TRBV3-1/TRBV3-2; abundance: .; j_gene: TRBJ1-2
CDR3aa: CASSVASVGGGAAGANVLTF; d_gene: TRBD2; v_gene: TRBV9; abundance: .; j_gene: TRBJ2-6
CDR3aa: CASSVSGTAYNEQFF; d_gene: TRBD1; v_gene: TRBV9; abundance: .; j_gene: TRBJ2-1
CDR3aa: CASSEVGGRLNTQYF; d_gene: TRBD2; v_gene: TRBV10-2; abundance: .; j_gene: TRBJ2-3
CDR3aa: CASSYQRSPYEQYF; d_gene: .; v_gene: TRBV6-5; abundance: .; j_gene: TRBJ2-7
CDR3aa: CATSDGGAGHNYGYTF; d_gene: .; v_gene: TRBV24-1; abundance: few; j_gene: TRBJ1-2
CDR3aa: CASSQDFFYGYTF; d_gene: .; v_gene: TRBV3-1/TRBV3-2; abundance: once; j_gene: TRBJ1-2
CDR3aa: CALGGGTTYEQYF; d_gene: TRBD2; v_gene: TRBV28; abundance: .; j_gene: TRBJ2-7
CDR3aa: CASTRTEETQYF; d_gene: .; v_gene: TRBV2; abundance: once; j_gene: TRBJ2-5
CDR3aa: CASSLNGGFEAFF; d_gene: .; v_gene: TRBV7-3; abundance: .; j_gene: TRBJ1-1
CDR3aa: CASSLPSRTGEYGYTF; d_gene: TRBD1; v_gene: TRBV28; abundance: .; j_gene: TRBJ1-2